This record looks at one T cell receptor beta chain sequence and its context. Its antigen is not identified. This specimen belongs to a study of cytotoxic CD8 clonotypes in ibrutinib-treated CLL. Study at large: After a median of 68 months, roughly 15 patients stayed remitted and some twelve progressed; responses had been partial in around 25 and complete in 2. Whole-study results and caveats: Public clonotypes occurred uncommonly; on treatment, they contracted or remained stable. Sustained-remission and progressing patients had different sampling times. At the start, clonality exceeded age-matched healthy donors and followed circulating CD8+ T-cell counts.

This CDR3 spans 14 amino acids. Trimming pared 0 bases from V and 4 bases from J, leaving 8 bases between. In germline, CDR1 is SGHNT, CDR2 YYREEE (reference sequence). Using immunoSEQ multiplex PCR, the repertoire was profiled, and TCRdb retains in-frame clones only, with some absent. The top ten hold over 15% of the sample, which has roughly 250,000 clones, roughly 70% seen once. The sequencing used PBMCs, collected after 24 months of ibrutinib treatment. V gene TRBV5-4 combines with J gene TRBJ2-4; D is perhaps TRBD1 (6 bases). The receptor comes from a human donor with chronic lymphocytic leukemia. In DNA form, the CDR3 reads TGTGCCAGCAGCTTGGACAGGGTTAAAAACATTCAGTACTTC. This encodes CASSLDRVKNIQYF.